The clone carrying this T cell receptor (beta chain) was counted many times. Antigen: not known. Samples came from axillary lymph nodes draining the breast cancer. This specimen belongs to a study of breast tumors, draining lymph nodes, adjacent tissues. Study-level results: Compared with basal-like, luminal-like tumors shared significantly more repertoire with nontumor tissue. Compared with lymph nodes, tumors were less diverse; compared with nontumor tissue, more. Tumor T cell lymph node origin was a supported hypothesis, not proven. The data were judged consistent with most tumor T cells coming from lymph node and expanding in tumor.

Each CDR3 protein is one row after TCRdb ran MiXCR on the multiplex PCR reads. The sample yields around 130,000 distinct CDR3 sequences, 21% seen once. Germline CDR1 MNHEY, CDR2 SVGAGI. V lost 4 bases to trimming and J lost 4 bases, with 16 bases between them. The CDR3 is 15 residues long. This TCR was recovered from a female donor with breast cancer. Some clones in this sample may be carry-over from other donors' samples. The chain has TRBV6-5 and TRBJ1-2; tentative D call: TRBD1 (5 bases). The specimen was axillary lymph node tissue. The chain's CDR3 is CASSSPFGGGYGYTF. Written as DNA, the CDR3 is TGTGCCAGCAGTTCTCCATTTGGGGGGGGCTATGGCTACACCTTC.